This section outlines one TCR beta chain sequence together with its context. The germline V and J ends were trimmed by 0 bases and 4 bases, with 12 bases remaining between them. Per the germline V gene, CDR1 is LGHNT and CDR2 is FRNRAP. The CDR3 is 16 residues long. This sample is part of a study of blood T cell repertoires in COVID-19. Study at large: Material from acute and convalescent COVID-19 was sourced from the United States, Italy and Spain. T cells, B-cell-depleted T cells, or PBMCs supplied cDNA or gDNA.

Per the original data handling: Nucleated cell number was recorded as an estimate derived from reference gene primer amplification. Measured with immunoSEQ multiplex PCR; TCRdb has only the in-frame clones, and not every one. The DNA gave D and trimming, while V, J and clone size come from that table. The sample comprises under 200,000 clones, 70% to 85% of which are singletons, and 7.5% to 10% rests with the top ten. V is TRBV12-5 and J is TRBJ2-2, with a possible D match to TRBD2 (6 bases). The material sequenced was peripheral blood. The receptor was derived from a woman of 80 years or more with acute or convalescent COVID-19. The CDR3 is CASGLVGGRATGELFF. In nucleotides, the CDR3 is TGTGCTAGTGGTTTGGTGGGGGGACGGGCCACCGGGGAGCTGTTTTTT.